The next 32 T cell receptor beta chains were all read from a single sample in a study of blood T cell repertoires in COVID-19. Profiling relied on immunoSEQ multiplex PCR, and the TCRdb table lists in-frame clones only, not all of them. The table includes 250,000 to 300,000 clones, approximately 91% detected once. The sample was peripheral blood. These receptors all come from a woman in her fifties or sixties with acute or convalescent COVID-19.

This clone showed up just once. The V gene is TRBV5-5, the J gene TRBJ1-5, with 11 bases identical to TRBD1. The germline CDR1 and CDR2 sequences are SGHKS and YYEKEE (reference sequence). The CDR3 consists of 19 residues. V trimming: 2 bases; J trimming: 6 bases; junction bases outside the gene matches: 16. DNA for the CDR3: TGTGCCAGCAGCTTTTTTCTTTCCCTGGACAGGGGGCCGAGTCAGCCCCAGCATTTT. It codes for CASSFFLSLDRGPSQPQHF. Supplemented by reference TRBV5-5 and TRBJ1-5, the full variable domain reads DAGVTQSPTHLIKTRGQQVTLRCSPISGHKSVSWYQQVLGQGPQFIFQYYEKEERGRGNFPDRFSARQFPNYSSELNVNALLLGDSALYLCASSFFLSLDRGPSQPQHFGDGTRLSIL.

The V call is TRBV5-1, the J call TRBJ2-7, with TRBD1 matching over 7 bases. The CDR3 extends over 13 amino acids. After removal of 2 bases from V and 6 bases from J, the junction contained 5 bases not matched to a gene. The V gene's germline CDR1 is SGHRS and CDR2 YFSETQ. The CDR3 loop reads CASSLRGLSEQYF. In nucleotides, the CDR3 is TGCGCCAGCAGCTTAAGGGGGCTCTCCGAGCAGTACTTC.

The CDR3 is CASSLSRKNSPLHF. The CDR3 bases are TGTGCCAGCAGCTTATCGAGGAAAAATTCACCCCTCCACTTT. The chain is built from TRBV5-4 and TRBJ1-6; no reliable D call. This CDR3 spans 14 amino acids. The germline CDR1 and CDR2 sequences are SGHNT and YYREEE (reference sequence). V dropped 2 bases and J dropped 7 bases, with 10 bases sitting between them.

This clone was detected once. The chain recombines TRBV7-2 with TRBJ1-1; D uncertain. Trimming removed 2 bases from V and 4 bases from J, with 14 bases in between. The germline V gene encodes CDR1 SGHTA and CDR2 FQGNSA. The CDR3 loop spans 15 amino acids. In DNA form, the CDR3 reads TGTGCCAGCAGCTTAAATGTCGGGTCCAGCACTGAAGCTTTCTTT. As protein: CASSLNVGSSTEAFF.

The CDR3 DNA is TGTGCCAGCAGCTTTTCTAGCGGGGAGCTGTTTTTT. It is translated as CASSFSSGELFF. The chain joins TRBV5-4 to TRBJ2-2, with D hard to call. The CDR3 runs to 12 residues. Trimming left V 2 bases short and J 7 bases short, with 6 bases between. CDR1 and CDR2 from the germline V gene are SGHNT and YYREEE (reference sequence). Full variable domain (rest looked up from reference TRBV5-4 and TRBJ2-2): ETGVTQSPTHLIKTRGQQVTLRCSSQSGHNTVSWYQQALGQGPQFIFQYYREEENGRGNFPPRFSGLQFPNYSSELNVNALELDDSALYLCASSFSSGELFFGEGSRLTVL.

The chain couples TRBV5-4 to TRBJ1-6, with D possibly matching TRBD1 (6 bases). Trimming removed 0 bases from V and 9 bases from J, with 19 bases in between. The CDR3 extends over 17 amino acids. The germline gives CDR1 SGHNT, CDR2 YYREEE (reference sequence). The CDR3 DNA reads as TGTGCCAGCAGCTTGGGACATAAGGGGGGGGGACGTTCACCCCTCCACTTT. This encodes CASSLGHKGGGRSPLHF.

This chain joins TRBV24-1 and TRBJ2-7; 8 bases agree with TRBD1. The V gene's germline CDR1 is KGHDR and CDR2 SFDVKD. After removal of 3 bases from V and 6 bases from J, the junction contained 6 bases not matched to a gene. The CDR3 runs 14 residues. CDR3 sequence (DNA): TGTGCCACCAGTGATCCAGGACAGGGCGGCGAGCAGTACTTC. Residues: CATSDPGQGGEQYF.

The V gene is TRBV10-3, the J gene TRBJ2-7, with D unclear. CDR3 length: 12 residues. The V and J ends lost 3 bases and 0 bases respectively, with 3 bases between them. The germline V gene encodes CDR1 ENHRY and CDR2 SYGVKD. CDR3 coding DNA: TGTGCCATCAGTGACAGCTCCTACGAGCAGTACTTC. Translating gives CAISDSSYEQYF.

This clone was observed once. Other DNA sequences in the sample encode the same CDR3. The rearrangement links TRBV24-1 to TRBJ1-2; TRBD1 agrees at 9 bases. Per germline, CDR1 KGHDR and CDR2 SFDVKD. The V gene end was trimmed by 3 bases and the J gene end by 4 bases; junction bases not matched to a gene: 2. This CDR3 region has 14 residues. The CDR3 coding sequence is TGTGCCACCAGTGATCCGGGACAGGGCTATGGCTACACCTTC. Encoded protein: CATSDPGQGYGYTF.

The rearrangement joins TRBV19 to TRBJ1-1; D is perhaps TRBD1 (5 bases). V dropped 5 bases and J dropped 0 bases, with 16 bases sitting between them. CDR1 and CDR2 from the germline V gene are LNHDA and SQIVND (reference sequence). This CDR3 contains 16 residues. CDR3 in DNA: TGTGCCAGTAGTCCCGGGGGGATGGTGATGAACACTGAAGCTTTCTTT. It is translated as CASSPGGMVMNTEAFF. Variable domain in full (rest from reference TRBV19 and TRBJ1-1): DGGITQSPKYLFRKEGQNVTLSCEQNLNHDAMYWYRQDPGQGLRLIYYSQIVNDFQKGDIAEGYSVSREKKESFPLTVTSAQKNPTAFYLCASSPGGMVMNTEAFFGQGTRLTVV.

Here the CDR3 DNA reads TGTGCCAGCAGCTTGGGGCAGGGGAGCCACGAGCAGTACTTC. Amino acids: CASSLGQGSHEQYF. The chain couples TRBV5-5 to TRBJ2-7; tentative D call: TRBD1 (6 bases). The ends were cut back, 0 bases at V and 5 bases at J, with 12 bases in the middle. The V gene's germline CDR1 is SGHKS and CDR2 YYEKEE (reference sequence). The CDR3 is made up of 14 amino acids. Full variable domain (outside the CDR3, taken from reference TRBV5-5 and TRBJ2-7): DAGVTQSPTHLIKTRGQQVTLRCSPISGHKSVSWYQQVLGQGPQFIFQYYEKEERGRGNFPDRFSARQFPNYSSELNVNALLLGDSALYLCASSLGQGSHEQYFGPGTRLTVT.

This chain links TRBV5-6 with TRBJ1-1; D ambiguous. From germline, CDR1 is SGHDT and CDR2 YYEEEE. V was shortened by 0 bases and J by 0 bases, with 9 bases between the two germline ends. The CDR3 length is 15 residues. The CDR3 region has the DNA TGTGCCAGCAGCTTGGGGTACAGCCTGAACACTGAAGCTTTCTTT. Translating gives CASSLGYSLNTEAFF.

The CDR3 spells CASSVDSALTLRNEQYF. The CDR3 nucleotides are TGTGCCAGCAGCGTAGATAGCGCCCTAACCCTCCGGAACGAGCAGTACTTC. This chain connects TRBV9 to TRBJ2-7, with a weak D call TRBD2 (5 bases). Trimming cost V 0 bases and J 5 bases, with 21 bases left between them. This CDR3 has 17 amino acids. Germline CDR1 is SGDLS and CDR2 is YYNGEE.

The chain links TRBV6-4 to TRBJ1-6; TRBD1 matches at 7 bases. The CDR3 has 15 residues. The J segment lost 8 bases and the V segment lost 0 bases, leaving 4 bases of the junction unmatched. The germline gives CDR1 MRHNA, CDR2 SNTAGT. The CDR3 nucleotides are TGTGCCAGCAGTGACTCGACCAGGGGGGATTCACCCCTCCACTTT. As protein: CASSDSTRGDSPLHF.

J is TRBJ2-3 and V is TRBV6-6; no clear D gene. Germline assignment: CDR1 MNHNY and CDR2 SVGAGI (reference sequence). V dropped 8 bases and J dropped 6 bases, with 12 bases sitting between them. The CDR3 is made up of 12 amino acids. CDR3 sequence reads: CASSGSLDTQYF. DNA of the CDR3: TGTGCCAGCTCCGGTTCGTTGGATACGCAGTATTTT.

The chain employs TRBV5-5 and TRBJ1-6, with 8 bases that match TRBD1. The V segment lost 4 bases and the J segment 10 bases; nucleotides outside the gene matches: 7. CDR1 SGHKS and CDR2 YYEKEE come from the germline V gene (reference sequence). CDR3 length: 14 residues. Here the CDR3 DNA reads TGTGCCAGCAGCGAAGGACAGGGAACCTCACCCCTCCACTTT. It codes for CASSEGQGTSPLHF.

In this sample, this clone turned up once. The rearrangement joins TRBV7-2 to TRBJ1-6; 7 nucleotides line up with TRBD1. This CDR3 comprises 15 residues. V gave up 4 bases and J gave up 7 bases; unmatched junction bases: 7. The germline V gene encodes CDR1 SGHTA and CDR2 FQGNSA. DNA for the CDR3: TGTGCCAGCAGCTCCGGCAGGGGGTGGAATTCACCCCTCCACTTT. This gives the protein CASSSGRGWNSPLHF.

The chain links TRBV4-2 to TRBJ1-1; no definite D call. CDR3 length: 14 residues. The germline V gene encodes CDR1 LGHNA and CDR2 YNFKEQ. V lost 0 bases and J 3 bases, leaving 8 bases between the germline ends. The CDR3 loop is CASSQEIGHTEAFF. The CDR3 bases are TGTGCCAGCAGCCAAGAAATCGGTCACACTGAAGCTTTCTTT.

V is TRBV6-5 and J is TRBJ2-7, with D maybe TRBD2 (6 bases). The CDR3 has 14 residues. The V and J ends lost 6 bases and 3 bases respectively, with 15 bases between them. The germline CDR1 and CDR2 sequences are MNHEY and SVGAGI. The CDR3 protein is CASRDRLGSYEQYF. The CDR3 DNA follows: TGTGCCAGCAGGGACCGCCTCGGGAGCTACGAGCAGTACTTC.

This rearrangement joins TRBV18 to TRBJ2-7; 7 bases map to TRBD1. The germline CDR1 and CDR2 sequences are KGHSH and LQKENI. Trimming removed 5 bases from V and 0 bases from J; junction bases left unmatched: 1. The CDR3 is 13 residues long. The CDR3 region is CASSWDSSYEQYF. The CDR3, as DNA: TGTGCCAGCTCATGGGACAGCTCCTACGAGCAGTACTTC.

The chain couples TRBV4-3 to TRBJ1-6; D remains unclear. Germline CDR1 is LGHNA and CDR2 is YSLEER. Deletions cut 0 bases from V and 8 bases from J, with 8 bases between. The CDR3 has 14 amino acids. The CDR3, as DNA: TGCGCCAGCAGCCAAGATACCGGGGATTCACCCCTCCACTTT. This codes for CASSQDTGDSPLHF.

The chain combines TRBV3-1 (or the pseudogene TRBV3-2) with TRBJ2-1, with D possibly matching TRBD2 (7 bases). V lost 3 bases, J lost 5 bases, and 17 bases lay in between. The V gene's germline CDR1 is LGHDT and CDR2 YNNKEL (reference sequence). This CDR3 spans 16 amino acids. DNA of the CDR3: TGTGCCAGCAGCCATAGGGCTCGGGGGGCCCACAATGAGCAGTTCTTC. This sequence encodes CASSHRARGAHNEQFF.

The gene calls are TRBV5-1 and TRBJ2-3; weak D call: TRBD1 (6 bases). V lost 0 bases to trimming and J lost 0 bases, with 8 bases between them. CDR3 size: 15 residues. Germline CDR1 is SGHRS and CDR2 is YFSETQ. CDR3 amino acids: CASSLGQVSTDTQYF. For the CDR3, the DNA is TGCGCCAGCAGCTTGGGACAGGTTAGCACAGATACGCAGTATTTT.

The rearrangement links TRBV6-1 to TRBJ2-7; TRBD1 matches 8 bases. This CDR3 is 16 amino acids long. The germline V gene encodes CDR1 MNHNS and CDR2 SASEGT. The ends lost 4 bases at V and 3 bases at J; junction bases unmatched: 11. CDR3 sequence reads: CASSGIRTGRSYEQYF. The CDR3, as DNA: TGTGCCAGCAGTGGGATTAGGACAGGGAGAAGCTACGAGCAGTACTTC.

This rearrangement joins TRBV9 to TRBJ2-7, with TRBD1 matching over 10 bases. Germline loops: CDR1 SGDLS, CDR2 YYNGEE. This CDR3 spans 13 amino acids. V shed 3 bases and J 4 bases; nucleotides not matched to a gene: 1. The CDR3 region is CASSEDRGYEQYF. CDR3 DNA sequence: TGTGCCAGCAGCGAGGACAGGGGGTACGAGCAGTACTTC.

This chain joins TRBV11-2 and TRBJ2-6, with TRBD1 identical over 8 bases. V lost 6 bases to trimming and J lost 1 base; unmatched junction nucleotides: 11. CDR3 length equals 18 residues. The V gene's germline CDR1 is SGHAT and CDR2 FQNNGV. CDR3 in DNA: TGTGCCAGCAGAAGGGCAGGGGGCAACGGTTCTGGGGCCAACGTCCTGACTTTC. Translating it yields CASRRAGGNGSGANVLTF.

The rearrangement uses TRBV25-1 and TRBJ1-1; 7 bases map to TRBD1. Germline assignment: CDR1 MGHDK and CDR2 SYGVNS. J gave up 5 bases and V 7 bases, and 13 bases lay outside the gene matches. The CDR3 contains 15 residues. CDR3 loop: CASMGFRGSRTEAFF. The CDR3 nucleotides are TGTGCCAGCATGGGTTTCAGGGGGAGTAGGACTGAAGCTTTCTTT.

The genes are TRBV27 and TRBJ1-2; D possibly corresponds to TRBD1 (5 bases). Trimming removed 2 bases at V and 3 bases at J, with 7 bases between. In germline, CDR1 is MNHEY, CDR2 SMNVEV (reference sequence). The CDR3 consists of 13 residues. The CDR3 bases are TGTGCCAGCAGTTTACAGGGCGACTATGGCTACACCTTC. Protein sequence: CASSLQGDYGYTF.

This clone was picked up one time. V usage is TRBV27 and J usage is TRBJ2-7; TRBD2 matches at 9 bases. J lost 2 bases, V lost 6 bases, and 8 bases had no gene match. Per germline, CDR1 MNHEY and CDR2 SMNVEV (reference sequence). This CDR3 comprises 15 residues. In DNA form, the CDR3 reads TGTGCCAGCAGAACAATAGCGGGAGTTCCCTACGAGCAGTACTTC. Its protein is CASRTIAGVPYEQYF.

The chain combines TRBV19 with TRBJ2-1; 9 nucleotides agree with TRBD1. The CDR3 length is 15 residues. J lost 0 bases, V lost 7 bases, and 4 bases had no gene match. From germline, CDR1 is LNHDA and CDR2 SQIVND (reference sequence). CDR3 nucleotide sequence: TGTGCCAGTACCCGACAGGGGGTCTCCTACAATGAGCAGTTCTTC. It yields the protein CASTRQGVSYNEQFF.

CDR3 residues: CASSSGTSGPYEQYF. In DNA form, the CDR3 reads TGTGCCAGCAGCTCCGGGACTAGCGGGCCATACGAGCAGTACTTC. The chain is built from TRBV6-2 or TRBV6-3 and TRBJ2-7; 12 bases match TRBD2. CDR1 and CDR2 (germline): MNHEY, SVGEGT. The CDR3 spans 15 residues. After removal of 6 bases from V and 4 bases from J, the junction contained 7 bases not matched to a gene.

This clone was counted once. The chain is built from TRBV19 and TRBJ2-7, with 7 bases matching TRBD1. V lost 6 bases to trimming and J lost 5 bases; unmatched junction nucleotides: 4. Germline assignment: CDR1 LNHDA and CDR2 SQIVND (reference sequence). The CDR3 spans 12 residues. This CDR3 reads CASSDRADEQYF. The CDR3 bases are TGTGCCAGTAGCGACAGGGCCGACGAGCAGTACTTC. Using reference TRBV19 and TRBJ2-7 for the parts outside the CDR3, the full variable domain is DGGITQSPKYLFRKEGQNVTLSCEQNLNHDAMYWYRQDPGQGLRLIYYSQIVNDFQKGDIAEGYSVSREKKESFPLTVTSAQKNPTAFYLCASSDRADEQYFGPGTRLTVT.